Given below is one TCR beta chain in context. In terms of age and location, participants ranged from roughly 18 to 95 years and lived in about 25 US areas. Membership in each cohort depended on participant-reported clinical history. The data stem from a study of blood T cell repertoires in COVID-19. Across the study: The analysed material was cDNA or gDNA that came from T cells, B-cell-depleted T cells, or PBMCs.

Profiled with immunoSEQ multiplex PCR; TCRdb holds only in-frame clones, not every one. The sample includes under 300,000 clones, roughly nine tenths seen only once; the top ten take 1.2%. The J segment lost 2 bases and the V segment lost 5 bases, leaving 10 bases of the junction unmatched. The V gene's germline CDR1 is SGHTA and CDR2 FQGTGA. The length of the CDR3 is 16 residues. The TCR comes from a human donor in a cohort exposed to, infected with or recovered from COVID-19 (not recorded which). The donor label of this sample is uncertain. The material sequenced was PBMCs or T cells enriched from blood (not recorded which). V is TRBV7-3 and J is TRBJ2-5; 8 positions match TRBD2. The CDR3 spells CASSPGGTSGQETQYF. Written as DNA, the CDR3 is TGTGCCAGCAGCCCGGGCGGCACTAGCGGTCAAGAGACCCAGTACTTC.